This T cell receptor (beta chain) was sequenced in a study of T-cell reconstitution after alpha-beta-depleted transplantation in children. This clonotype was observed at least ten times. A TCRbeta library incorporating unique molecular identifiers was prepared. A single record per CDR3 protein comes from TCRdb applying MiXCR to the PCR reads. The sample lists approximately 400,000 distinct CDR3 sequences, under 20% occurring once. The CDR3 runs to 15 residues. CDR1 is LGHDT, CDR2 YNNKEL, per germline (reference sequence). V shed 1 base, J shed 7 bases, and the junction held 5 bases outside the gene matches.

This specimen consisted of PBMCs, mostly from graft donor cells, obtained 360 days after TCRalphabeta/CD19-depleted stem cell transplant. This chain joins TRBV3-1 and TRBJ2-1, with 9 bases matching TRBD2. The TCR comes from a boy under two years old who had a stem cell transplant for Wiskott-Aldrich syndrome, so the T cells may come from the graft donor. In DNA, the CDR3 is TGTGCCAGCAGCCAAGGAGCGGGAGGTTGGAATGAGCAGTTCTTC. Translation gives CASSQGAGGWNEQFF.